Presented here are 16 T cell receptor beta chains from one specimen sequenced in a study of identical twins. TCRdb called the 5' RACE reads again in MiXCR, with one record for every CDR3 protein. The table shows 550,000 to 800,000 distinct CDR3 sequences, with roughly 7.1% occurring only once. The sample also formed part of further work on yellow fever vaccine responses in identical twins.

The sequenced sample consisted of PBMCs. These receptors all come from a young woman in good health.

As DNA, the CDR3 is TGCAGCACAAAGGATAACCAGGGCTCCTACGAGCAGTACTTC. Translated: CSTKDNQGSYEQYF. This chain uses TRBV29-1 with TRBJ2-7; TRBD1 might be the D (5 bases). The germline V and J ends were trimmed by 8 bases and 0 bases, with 17 bases remaining between them. In germline, CDR1 is SQVTM, CDR2 ANQGSEA. This CDR3 has 14 residues.

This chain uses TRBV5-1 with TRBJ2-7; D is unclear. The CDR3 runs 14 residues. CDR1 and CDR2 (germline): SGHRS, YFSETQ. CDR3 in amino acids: CASSLRRIPYEQCV. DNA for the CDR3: TGCGCCAGCAGCCTTCGACGTATACCCTACGAGCAGTGCGTC.

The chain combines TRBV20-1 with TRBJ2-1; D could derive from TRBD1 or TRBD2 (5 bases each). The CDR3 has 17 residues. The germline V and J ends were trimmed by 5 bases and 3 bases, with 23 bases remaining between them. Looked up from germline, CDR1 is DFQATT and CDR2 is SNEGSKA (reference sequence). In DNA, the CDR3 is TGCAGTGCTCCCGGGACCCTAAGCGGAACCTTCTACAATGAGCAGTTCTTC. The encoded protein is CSAPGTLSGTFYNEQFF.

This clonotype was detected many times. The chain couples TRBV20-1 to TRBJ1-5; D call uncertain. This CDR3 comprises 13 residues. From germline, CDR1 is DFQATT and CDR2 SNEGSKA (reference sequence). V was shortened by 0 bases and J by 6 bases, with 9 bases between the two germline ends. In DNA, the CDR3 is TGCAGTGCTAGAGATCACCGCACTCAGCCCCAGCATTTT. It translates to CSARDHRTQPQHF.

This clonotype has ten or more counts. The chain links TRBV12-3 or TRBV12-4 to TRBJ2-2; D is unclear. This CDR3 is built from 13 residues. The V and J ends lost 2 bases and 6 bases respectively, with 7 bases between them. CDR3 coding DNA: TGTGCCAGCAGTTTACGGGTGTCCGGGGAGCTGTTTTTT. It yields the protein CASSLRVSGELFF.

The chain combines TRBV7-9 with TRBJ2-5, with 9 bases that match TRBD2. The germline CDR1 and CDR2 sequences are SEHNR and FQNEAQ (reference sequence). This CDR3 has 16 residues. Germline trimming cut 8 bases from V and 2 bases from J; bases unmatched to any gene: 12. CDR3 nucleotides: TGTGCCAGCCACCAGACGACTAGCGGAACTCAAGAGACCCAGTACTTC. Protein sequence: CASHQTTSGTQETQYF.

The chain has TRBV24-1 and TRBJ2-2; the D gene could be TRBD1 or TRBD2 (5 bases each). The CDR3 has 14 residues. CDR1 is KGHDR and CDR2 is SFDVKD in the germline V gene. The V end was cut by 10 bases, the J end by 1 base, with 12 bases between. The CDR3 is CATGDPLNTGELFF. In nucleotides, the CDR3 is TGTGCCACGGGGGATCCCCTGAACACCGGGGAGCTGTTTTTT.

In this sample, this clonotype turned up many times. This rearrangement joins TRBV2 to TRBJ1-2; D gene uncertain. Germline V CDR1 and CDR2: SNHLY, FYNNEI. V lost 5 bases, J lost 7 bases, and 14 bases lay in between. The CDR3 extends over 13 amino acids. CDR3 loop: CASSPYVLGGYTF. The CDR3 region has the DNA TGTGCCAGCAGTCCCTATGTCCTTGGTGGCTACACCTTC.

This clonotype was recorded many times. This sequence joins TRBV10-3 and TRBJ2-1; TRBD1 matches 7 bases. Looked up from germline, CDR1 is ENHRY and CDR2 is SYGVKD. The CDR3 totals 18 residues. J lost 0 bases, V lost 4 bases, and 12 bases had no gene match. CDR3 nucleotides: TGTGCCATCAGTGGGGCCGCCCGGACAGGAGGCTCCTACAATGAGCAGTTCTTC. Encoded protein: CAISGAARTGGSYNEQFF.

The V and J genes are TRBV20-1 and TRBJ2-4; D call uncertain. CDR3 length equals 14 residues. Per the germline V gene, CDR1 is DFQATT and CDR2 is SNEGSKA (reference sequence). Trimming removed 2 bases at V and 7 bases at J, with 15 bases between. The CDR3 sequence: CSARSWAQANIQYF. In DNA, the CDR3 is TGCAGTGCTAGAAGCTGGGCCCAGGCGAACATTCAGTACTTC.

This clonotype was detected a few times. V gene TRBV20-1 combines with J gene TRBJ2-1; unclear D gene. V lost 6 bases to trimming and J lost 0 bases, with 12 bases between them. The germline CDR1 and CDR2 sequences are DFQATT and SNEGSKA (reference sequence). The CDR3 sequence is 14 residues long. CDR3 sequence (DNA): TGCAGTGCACGACTTGATAGCTCCTACAATGAGCAGTTCTTC. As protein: CSARLDSSYNEQFF.

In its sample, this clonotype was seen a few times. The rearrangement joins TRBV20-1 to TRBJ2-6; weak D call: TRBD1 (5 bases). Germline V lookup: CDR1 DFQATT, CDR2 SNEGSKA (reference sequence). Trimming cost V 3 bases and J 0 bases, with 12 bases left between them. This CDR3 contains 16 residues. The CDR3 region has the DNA TGCAGTGCTAGGAGCAGGGATGGCTCTGGGGCCAACGTCCTGACTTTC. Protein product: CSARSRDGSGANVLTF.

The CDR3 sequence is CASSMGRLNTEAFF. CDR3 sequence (DNA): TGTGCCAGTAGTATGGGACGGCTGAACACTGAAGCTTTCTTT. V usage is TRBV19 and J usage is TRBJ1-1, with D tentatively TRBD1 (5 bases). The V gene lost 3 bases and the J gene lost 0 bases, with 8 bases spanning the gap. The germline gives CDR1 LNHDA, CDR2 SQIVND (reference sequence). CDR3 length equals 14 residues.

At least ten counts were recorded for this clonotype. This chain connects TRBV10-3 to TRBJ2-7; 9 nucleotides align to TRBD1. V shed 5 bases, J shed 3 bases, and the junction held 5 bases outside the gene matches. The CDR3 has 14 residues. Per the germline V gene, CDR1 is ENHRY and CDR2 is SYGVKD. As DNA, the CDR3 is TGTGCCATCAGTTCGGACAGGGGACACTACGAGCAGTACTTC. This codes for CAISSDRGHYEQYF.

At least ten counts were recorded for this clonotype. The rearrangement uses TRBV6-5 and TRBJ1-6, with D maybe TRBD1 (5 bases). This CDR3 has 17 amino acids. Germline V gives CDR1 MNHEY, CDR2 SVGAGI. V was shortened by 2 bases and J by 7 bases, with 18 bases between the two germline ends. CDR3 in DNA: TGTGCCAGCAGTTACCAAGGGGTATCATCACCCAATTCACCCCTCCACTTT. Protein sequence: CASSYQGVSSPNSPLHF.

The CDR3 protein is CATSDAGPTSYEQYF. The CDR3, as DNA: TGTGCCACCAGTGACGCAGGGCCCACCTCCTACGAGCAGTACTTC. The genes are TRBV24-1 and TRBJ2-7; a weak D match, TRBD1 (5 bases). Deletions cut 4 bases from V and 0 bases from J, with 12 bases between. Germline lookup yields CDR1 KGHDR and CDR2 SFDVKD. The CDR3 has 15 amino acids.